What follows are 29 T cell receptor beta chains derived from one specimen sequenced in a study of blood T cell repertoires in COVID-19. Only in-frame clones appear in the TCRdb table, and some are missing; sequencing was by immunoSEQ multiplex PCR. This table has around 300,000 clones, approximately 83% appearing once. Sequencing used peripheral blood. The receptor set was obtained from a human donor in a cohort sampled during active COVID-19.

The V gene is TRBV5-5, the J gene TRBJ1-5; TRBD1 matches 7 bases. V dropped 4 bases and J dropped 0; count of bases not matched to a gene: 10. Germline assignment: CDR1 SGHKS and CDR2 YYEKEE (reference sequence). This CDR3 is built from 17 residues. CDR3 region: CASSGGQRFYSNQPQHF. The CDR3 nucleotides are TGTGCCAGCAGCGGGGGACAGCGATTTTATAGCAATCAGCCCCAGCATTTT.

The chain links TRBV9 to TRBJ1-1; D remains ambiguous. This CDR3 has 12 amino acids. The V gene lost 7 bases and the J gene lost 5 bases, with 12 bases spanning the gap. Germline V gives CDR1 SGDLS, CDR2 YYNGEE. CDR3 sequence reads: CASDIPGTEAFF. The CDR3 coding sequence is TGTGCCAGCGATATCCCGGGGACTGAAGCTTTCTTT.

The chain uses TRBV7-9 and TRBJ2-1, with 9 bases lining up with TRBD1. Looked up from germline, CDR1 is SEHNR and CDR2 is FQNEAQ (reference sequence). V gave up 5 bases and J gave up 7 bases; unmatched junction bases: 15. This CDR3 comprises 17 residues. CDR3: CASSLTGGPKFSNEQFF. CDR3 in DNA: TGTGCCAGCAGCCTAACAGGGGGCCCAAAATTTTCTAATGAGCAGTTCTTC.

The rearrangement links TRBV6-2 or TRBV6-3 to TRBJ2-7; the D gene is possibly TRBD2 (5 bases). Looked up from germline, CDR1 is MNHEY and CDR2 is SVGEGT. This CDR3 comprises 15 residues. V lost 2 bases to trimming and J lost 2 bases, with 13 bases between them. In nucleotides, the CDR3 is TGTGCCAGCAGTTACCGCCTAGGAGGAGCCTACGAGCAGTACTTC. Translation: CASSYRLGGAYEQYF.

The chain has TRBV28 and TRBJ2-7; D is unclear. V dropped 3 bases and J dropped 2 bases, with 11 bases sitting between them. This CDR3 is 14 amino acids long. The germline gives CDR1 MDHEN, CDR2 SYDVKM. This chain's CDR3 is CASSLSGPAYEQYF. CDR3 nucleotides: TGTGCCAGCAGTTTGTCGGGTCCCGCCTACGAGCAGTACTTC.

This clone was observed at least ten times. The chain employs TRBV6-2 or TRBV6-3 and TRBJ1-5; 8 bases align to TRBD1. Looked up from germline, CDR1 is MNHEY and CDR2 is SVGEGT. The V segment lost 4 bases and the J segment 0 bases; nucleotides outside the gene matches: 14. This CDR3 is 19 amino acids long. The CDR3 DNA reads as TGTGCCAGCAGTTCCGGATCGACAGGGGCCATCTATAGCAATCAGCCCCAGCATTTT. Amino acid sequence: CASSSGSTGAIYSNQPQHF.

The chain is built from TRBV7-2 and TRBJ2-2; D gene ambiguous. The CDR3 spans 17 residues. Trimming took 5 bases from V and 5 from J, leaving 21 bases between them. Germline V gene data show CDR1 as SGHTA and CDR2 as FQGNSA. This CDR3 reads CASSPTLERSRTGELFF. CDR3 nucleotide sequence: TGTGCCAGCAGCCCCACCCTTGAGAGATCGCGAACCGGGGAGCTGTTTTTT.

The chain is built from TRBV11-2 and TRBJ2-7; 9 bases match TRBD1. J lost 3 bases, V lost 3 bases, and 3 bases had no gene match. This CDR3 is 14 amino acids long. The germline CDR1 and CDR2 sequences are SGHAT and FQNNGV. The CDR3 nucleotides read TGTGCCAGCAGCTTCGGGGACAGGGACTACGAGCAGTACTTC. It yields the protein CASSFGDRDYEQYF.

The V call is TRBV7-2, the J call TRBJ2-5; tentatively, D is TRBD2 (6 bases). The V gene's germline CDR1 is SGHTA and CDR2 FQGNSA. Trimming stripped 5 bases from V and 5 bases from J, with 27 bases between. There are 18 residues in the CDR3. The CDR3 spells CASSPSLIGAARGETQYF. The CDR3 nucleotides read TGTGCCAGCAGCCCAAGCCTTATAGGGGCCGCTCGGGGGGAGACCCAGTACTTC.

The chain joins TRBV24-1 to TRBJ2-1; 11 bases fit TRBD2. Germline trimming cut 4 bases from V and 7 bases from J; bases unmatched to any gene: 14. CDR3 length: 18 amino acids. The germline V gene has CDR1 KGHDR and CDR2 SFDVKD. CDR3 loop: CATSDPNPIAGGTNEQFF. The CDR3 nucleotides are TGTGCCACCAGTGACCCAAACCCCATAGCGGGGGGGACGAATGAGCAGTTCTTC.

The rearrangement joins TRBV5-1 to TRBJ2-7; maybe TRBD1 (5 bases). The germline V gene encodes CDR1 SGHRS and CDR2 YFSETQ. V was pared by 1 base and J by 3 bases, with 14 bases between. The CDR3 extends over 15 amino acids. The CDR3 bases are TGCGCCAGCAGCTTGCGTCAGGGTAGAAGCTACGAGCAGTACTTC. Amino acid sequence: CASSLRQGRSYEQYF.

The chain combines TRBV5-1 with TRBJ2-3, with D tentatively TRBD2 (5 bases). CDR1 is SGHRS, CDR2 YFSETQ, per germline. The CDR3 consists of 13 residues. The V end lost 1 base, the J end lost 6 bases, and 9 bases lay between the germline ends. In DNA form, the CDR3 reads TGCGCCAGCAGCTTGTCCTGGGAGGATACGCAGTATTTT. Its protein product is CASSLSWEDTQYF.

V is TRBV20-1 and J is TRBJ2-2, with TRBD2 identical over 9 bases. CDR3 size: 16 residues. The V and J ends lost 3 bases and 5 bases, in that order; junction bases with no gene match: 10. In germline, CDR1 is DFQATT, CDR2 SNEGSKA (reference sequence). The CDR3 spells CSASYAGGPGTGELFF. The CDR3 bases are TGCAGTGCTAGTTACGCGGGAGGGCCTGGAACCGGGGAGCTGTTTTTT.

Worth noting for this clone: At one end, the junction sequence differs from germline, possibly due to a read error. The chain couples TRBV2 to TRBJ2-7; TRBD2 might be the D (6 bases). CDR3 length equals 11 residues. Germline V gene lookup returns CDR1 SNHLY and CDR2 FYNNEI. CDR3 sequence (DNA): TGTGCCAGCAGCGAAGGACTACCCACGTACTTC. Its protein is CASSEGLPTYF.

As concerns this clone: Other DNA sequences within the sample encode an identical CDR3. The V and J genes are TRBV30 and TRBJ1-5; D call uncertain. Per the germline V gene, CDR1 is GTSNPN and CDR2 is SVGIG (reference sequence). The CDR3 contains 13 residues. The V and J ends lost 2 bases and 1 base respectively, with 6 bases between them. The CDR3 nucleotides are TGTGCCTGGAGTTCCGGGAGCAATCAGCCCCAGCATTTT. Translation: CAWSSGSNQPQHF. Filled out from reference TRBV30 and TRBJ1-5, the complete variable domain reads SQTIHQWPATLVQPVGSPLSLECTVEGTSNPNLYWYRQAAGRGLQLLFYSVGIGQISSEVPQNLSASRPQDRQFILSSKKLLLSDSGFYLCAWSSGSNQPQHFGDGTRLSIL.

The chain combines TRBV3-1 (or the pseudogene TRBV3-2) with TRBJ2-7, with D possibly being TRBD1 (6 bases). This CDR3 contains 15 residues. Germline loops: CDR1 LGHDT, CDR2 YNNKEL (reference sequence). The germline V and J ends were trimmed by 1 base and 0 bases, with 10 bases remaining between them. The CDR3 is CASSQGQASSYEQYF. CDR3 nucleotides: TGTGCCAGCAGCCAAGGACAGGCGAGCTCCTACGAGCAGTACTTC.

This clone was counted between two and nine times. The chain combines TRBV19 with TRBJ1-5; 8 positions agree with TRBD1. Looked up from germline, CDR1 is LNHDA and CDR2 is SQIVND (reference sequence). This CDR3 comprises 15 residues. J was trimmed by 2 bases and V by 9 bases; bases with no gene match: 9. CDR3 bases: TGTGCCAGCCAAGGCCGGACAGGGCGCAATCAGCCCCAGCATTTT. This encodes CASQGRTGRNQPQHF.

This chain connects TRBV5-1 to TRBJ2-1, with D possibly being TRBD2 (5 bases). The CDR3 has 16 residues. V was shortened by 2 bases and J by 2 bases, with 14 bases between the two germline ends. The germline V gene encodes CDR1 SGHRS and CDR2 YFSETQ. CDR3 sequence: CASSFTSRRPYNEQFF. The CDR3 DNA is TGCGCCAGCAGCTTTACTAGTCGGCGACCCTACAATGAGCAGTTCTTC. The whole variable domain, remainder taken from reference TRBV5-1 and TRBJ2-1, is KAGVTQTPRYLIKTRGQQVTLSCSPISGHRSVSWYQQTPGQGLQFLFEYFSETQRNKGNFPGRFSGRQFSNSRSEMNVSTLELGDSALYLCASSFTSRRPYNEQFFGPGTRLTVL.

This clone has just one count. V and J are TRBV18 and TRBJ2-2; the D is unclear. Looked up from germline, CDR1 is KGHSH and CDR2 is LQKENI. Trimming pared 3 bases from V and 2 bases from J, leaving 10 bases between. The CDR3 loop spans 15 amino acids. CDR3 sequence (DNA): TGTGCCAGCTCACCGCTCTCCTATAACACCGGGGAGCTGTTTTTT. Protein product: CASSPLSYNTGELFF.

This clone was counted once. The chain recombines TRBV5-4 with TRBJ1-2, with 12 bases lining up with TRBD1. CDR1 SGHNT and CDR2 YYREEE come from the germline V gene (reference sequence). The CDR3 loop spans 15 amino acids. Germline trimming cut 4 bases from V and 8 bases from J; bases unmatched to any gene: 9. The CDR3 is CASSIAGTGGEGYTF. In DNA, the CDR3 is TGTGCCAGCAGCATCGCCGGGACAGGGGGCGAGGGCTACACCTTC.

V is TRBV7-9 and J is TRBJ1-2, with D maybe TRBD1 (6 bases). The CDR3 sequence is 14 residues long. Per germline, CDR1 SEHNR and CDR2 FQNEAQ (reference sequence). The V end was cut by 4 bases, the J end by 4 bases, with 13 bases between. CDR3 in amino acids: CASSSGDTFYGYTF. CDR3 bases: TGTGCCAGCAGCTCCGGGGACACGTTCTATGGCTACACCTTC.

The chain employs TRBV7-9 and TRBJ1-4; possibly TRBD1 for D (6 bases). V lost 1 base and J 7 bases, leaving 16 bases between the germline ends. The germline CDR1 and CDR2 sequences are SEHNR and FQNEAQ (reference sequence). This CDR3 has 16 residues. The CDR3: CASSLVGGHAGEKLFF. The CDR3 bases are TGTGCCAGCAGCTTAGTAGGGGGACATGCCGGTGAAAAACTGTTTTTT.

This chain connects TRBV3-1 (or the pseudogene TRBV3-2) to TRBJ1-1; D gene unclear. Trimming took off 1 base at V and 5 bases at J, with 5 bases between the two ends. Germline V lookup: CDR1 LGHDT, CDR2 YNNKEL (reference sequence). The CDR3 covers 12 residues. This CDR3 reads CASSQAVTEAFF. The CDR3 DNA sequence: TGTGCCAGCAGCCAAGCTGTTACTGAAGCTTTCTTT.

The rearrangement uses TRBV3-1 (or the pseudogene TRBV3-2) and TRBJ2-2, with TRBD1 as a possible D gene (5 bases). V lost 2 bases, J lost 4 bases, and 8 bases lay in between. Germline V gives CDR1 LGHDT, CDR2 YNNKEL (reference sequence). The CDR3 loop spans 14 amino acids. CDR3 protein: CASSQRGSTGELFF. In DNA form, the CDR3 reads TGTGCCAGCAGCCAAAGGGGTAGCACCGGGGAGCTGTTTTTT.

The chain joins TRBV7-9 to TRBJ2-1, with a weak D call TRBD1 (6 bases). Per the germline V gene, CDR1 is SEHNR and CDR2 is FQNEAQ (reference sequence). The ends were cut back, 8 bases at V and 6 bases at J, with 17 bases in the middle. The CDR3 totals 14 residues. The DNA for the CDR3 is TGTGCCAGCGGTAGGGGGTTAGGGTCCAATGAGCAGTTCTTC. This translates into CASGRGLGSNEQFF.

The sample holds a few counts of this clone. Other DNA variants within this sample encode the same CDR3. This chain joins TRBV7-8 and TRBJ2-1; 8 nucleotides agree with TRBD1. CDR3 length: 15 residues. The trim removed 5 bases at V and 4 bases at J, leaving 7 bases unmatched. Per germline, CDR1 SGHVS and CDR2 FQNEAQ. This chain's CDR3 is CASSLDRGLYNEQFF. The CDR3 DNA is TGTGCCAGCAGCCTCGACAGGGGTCTTTACAATGAGCAGTTCTTC.

This chain links TRBV24-1 with TRBJ1-1, with TRBD1 matching over 7 bases. Germline-derived CDR1 and CDR2 are KGHDR and SFDVKD. This CDR3 spans 12 amino acids. Trimming removed 3 bases from V and 8 bases from J; junction bases left unmatched: 2. The chain's CDR3 is CATSDLTGEAFF. CDR3 bases: TGTGCCACCAGTGATCTGACAGGGGAAGCTTTCTTT.

This chain uses TRBV6-5 with TRBJ1-1; the D gene is possibly TRBD1 (6 bases). The CDR3 spans 15 residues. With 6 bases removed from V and 2 bases from J, the gap between germline ends came to 16 bases. Per the germline V gene, CDR1 is MNHEY and CDR2 is SVGAGI. This CDR3 is CASRPGHLSNTEAFF. The CDR3 DNA reads as TGTGCCAGCAGACCGGGACATTTGTCCAACACTGAAGCTTTCTTT.

This clone was found a few times. The rearrangement joins TRBV5-3 to TRBJ1-5; perhaps TRBD1 as D (5 bases). TRBV5-3 is designated an ORF whose function remains uncertain. V shed 4 bases and J shed 5 bases, with 19 bases lying between them. The CDR3 contains 16 residues. CDR3 residues: CARSHLGVHLDQPQHF. The CDR3 DNA follows: TGTGCCAGAAGCCATTTAGGGGTTCATTTGGATCAGCCCCAGCATTTT.